These T cell receptor beta chains were read from a single sample in a study of cytomegalovirus exposure and HLA in healthy donors. Only in-frame clones appear in the TCRdb table, and some are missing; sequencing was by immunoSEQ multiplex PCR. The sample records 140,000 to 150,000 clones, 72% being singletons. Sequenced material: PBMCs. The source is a man aged 40-49 years in good health and CMV-seronegative. Each CDR3 is given with its conserved first and last residue.

TRBJ2-7 | 16 | TRBV4-3 | CASSPHLGREGGEQYF
TRBJ2-7 | 13 | TRBV5-1 | CASSLTGAYEQYF
TRBJ1-1 | 15 | TRBV5-6 | CASSLEPGLNTEAFF
TRBJ1-1 | 14 | TRBV29-1 | CSVDRGTVNTEAFF
TRBJ2-7 | 15 | TRBV25-1 | CASSEFRKGRGEQYF
TRBJ1-4 | 16 | TRBV7-9 | CASSLALGQSNEKLFF
TRBJ1-4 | 14 | TRBV6-1 | CASSEAGVGLKLFF
TRBJ1-5 | 12 | TRBV12-5 | CASALGDQPQHF
TRBJ2-1 | 15 | TRBV5-4 | CASRVRDFAHNEQFF
TRBJ2-3 | 16 | TRBV9 | CASSSGLAGGTDTQYF
TRBJ2-3 | 14 | TRBV29-1 | CSVEPGQGADTQYF
TRBJ2-3 | 16 | TRBV5-4 | CASSLQTGGSSDTQYF
TRBJ2-7 | 15 | TRBV6-5 | CASSPGTAYAYEQYF
TRBJ2-6 | 16 | TRBV6-5 | CASSYRVSPGANVLTF
TRBJ1-1 | 14 | TRBV18 | CASSPNTANTEAFF
TRBJ1-5 | 16 | TRBV27 | CASSPRQGLSNQPQHF
TRBJ2-3 | 19 | TRBV29-1 | CSARRPRGSMLKSTDTQYF